This record covers a single TCR beta chain. TCRdb processed the 5' RACE reads again and assigns one entry to each CDR3 protein, with no DNA. This sample contains 400,000 or so distinct CDR3 sequences. Staff drew an approximately 2.3 ml blood sample from each donor. The data belong to a study of monozygotic twins with inflammatory bowel disease. Germline CDR1 and CDR2: SQVTM and ANQGSEA. The CDR3 has 13 amino acids. Sequencing was performed on blood. The chain couples TRBV29-1 to TRBJ2-5; TCRdb gives TRBD2 as the D gene, but with no DNA this cannot be confirmed. The sequence derives from a human donor with ulcerative colitis or Crohn's disease, or a healthy co-twin of an affected twin (not recorded which). The CDR3 loop is CSVGGRADGTQYF. Supplemented by reference TRBV29-1 and TRBJ2-5, the full variable domain reads SAVISQKPSRDICQRGTSLTIQCQVDSQVTMMFWYRQQPGQSLTLIATANQGSEATYESGFVIDKFPISRPNLTFSTLTVSNMSPEDSSIYLCSVGGRADGTQYFGPGTRLLVL.